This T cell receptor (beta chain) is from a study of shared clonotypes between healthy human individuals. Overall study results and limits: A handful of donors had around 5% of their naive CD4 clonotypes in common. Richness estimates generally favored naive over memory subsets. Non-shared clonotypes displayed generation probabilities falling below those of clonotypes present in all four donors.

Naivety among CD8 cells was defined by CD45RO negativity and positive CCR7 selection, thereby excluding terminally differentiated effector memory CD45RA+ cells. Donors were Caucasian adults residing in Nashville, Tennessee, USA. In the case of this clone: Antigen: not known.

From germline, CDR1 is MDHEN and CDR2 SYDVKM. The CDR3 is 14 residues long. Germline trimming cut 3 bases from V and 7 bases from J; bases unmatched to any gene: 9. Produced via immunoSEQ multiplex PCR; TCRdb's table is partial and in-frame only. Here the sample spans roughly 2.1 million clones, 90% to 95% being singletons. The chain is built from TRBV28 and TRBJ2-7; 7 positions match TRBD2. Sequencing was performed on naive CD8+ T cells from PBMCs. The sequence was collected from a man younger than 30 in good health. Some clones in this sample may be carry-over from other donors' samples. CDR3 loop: CASSFLRERTEQYF. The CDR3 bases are TGTGCCAGCAGTTTCTTGCGGGAGCGCACTGAGCAGTACTTC.